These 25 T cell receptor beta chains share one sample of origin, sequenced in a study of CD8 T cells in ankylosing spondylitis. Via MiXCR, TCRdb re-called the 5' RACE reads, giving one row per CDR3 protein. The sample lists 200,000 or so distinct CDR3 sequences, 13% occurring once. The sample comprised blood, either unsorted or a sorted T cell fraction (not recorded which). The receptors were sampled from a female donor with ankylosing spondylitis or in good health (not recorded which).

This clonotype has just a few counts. The CDR3 nucleotides read TGTGCCAGCAGTGAGTTGGGGGGCAGCAATCAGCCCCAGCATTTT. This translates into CASSELGGSNQPQHF. The chain links TRBV6-1 to TRBJ1-5, with a possible D match to TRBD1 (6 bases). The germline V gene encodes CDR1 MNHNS and CDR2 SASEGT. Trimming took off 3 bases at V and 1 base at J, with 10 bases between the two ends. This CDR3 is built from 15 residues.

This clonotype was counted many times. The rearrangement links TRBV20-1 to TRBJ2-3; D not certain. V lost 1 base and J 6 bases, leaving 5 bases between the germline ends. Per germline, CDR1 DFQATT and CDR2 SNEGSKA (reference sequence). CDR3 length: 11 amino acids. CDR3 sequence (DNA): TGCAGTGCTAGAGGTGGGGATACGCAGTATTTT. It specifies CSARGGDTQYF.

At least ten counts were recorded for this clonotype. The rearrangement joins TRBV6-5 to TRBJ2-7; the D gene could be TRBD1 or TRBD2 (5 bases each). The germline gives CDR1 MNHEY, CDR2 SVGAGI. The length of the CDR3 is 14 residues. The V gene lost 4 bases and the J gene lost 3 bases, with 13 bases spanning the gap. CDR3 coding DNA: TGTGCCAGCAGTTCCGGGGCCGCCCGCTACGAGCAGTACTTC. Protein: CASSSGAARYEQYF.

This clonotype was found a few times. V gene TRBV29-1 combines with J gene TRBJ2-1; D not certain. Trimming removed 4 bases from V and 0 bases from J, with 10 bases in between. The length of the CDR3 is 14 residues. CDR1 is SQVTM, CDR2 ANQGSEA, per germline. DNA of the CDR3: TGCAGCGTTGGCCTGACGAGCTCCTACAATGAGCAGTTCTTC. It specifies CSVGLTSSYNEQFF.

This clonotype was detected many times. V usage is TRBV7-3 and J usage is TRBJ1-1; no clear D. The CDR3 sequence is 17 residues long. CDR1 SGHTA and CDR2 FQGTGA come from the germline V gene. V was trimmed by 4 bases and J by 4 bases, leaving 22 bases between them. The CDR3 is CASSYLPRPRPGTEAFF. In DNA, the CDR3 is TGTGCCAGCAGCTACCTGCCCAGGCCCCGTCCGGGCACTGAAGCTTTCTTT. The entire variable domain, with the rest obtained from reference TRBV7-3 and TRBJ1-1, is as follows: GAGVSQTPSNKVTEKGKYVELRCDPISGHTALYWYRQSLGQGPEFLIYFQGTGAADDSGLPNDRFFAVRPEGSVSTLKIQRTERGDSAVYLCASSYLPRPRPGTEAFFGQGTRLTVV.

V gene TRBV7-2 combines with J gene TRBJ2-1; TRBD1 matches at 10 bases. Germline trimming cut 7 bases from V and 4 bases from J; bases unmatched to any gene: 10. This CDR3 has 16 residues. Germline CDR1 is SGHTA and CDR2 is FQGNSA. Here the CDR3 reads CASILRAGQGYNEQFF. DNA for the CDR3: TGTGCCAGCATCCTTCGAGCGGGACAGGGGTACAATGAGCAGTTCTTC.

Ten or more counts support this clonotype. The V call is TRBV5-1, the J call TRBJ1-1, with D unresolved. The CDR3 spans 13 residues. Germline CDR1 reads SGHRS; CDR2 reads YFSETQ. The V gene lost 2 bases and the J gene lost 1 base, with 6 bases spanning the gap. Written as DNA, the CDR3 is TGCGCCAGCAGCTTTCAGGAGAACACTGAAGCTTTCTTT. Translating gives CASSFQENTEAFF.

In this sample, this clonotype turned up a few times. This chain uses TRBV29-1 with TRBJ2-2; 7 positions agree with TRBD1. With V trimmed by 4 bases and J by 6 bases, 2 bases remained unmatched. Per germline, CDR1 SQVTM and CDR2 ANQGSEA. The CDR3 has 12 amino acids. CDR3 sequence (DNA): TGCAGCGTTGGTCAGGGGGCCGGGGAGCTGTTTTTT. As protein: CSVGQGAGELFF.

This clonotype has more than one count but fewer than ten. Written as DNA, the CDR3 is TGTGCCAGCTCCCCCAGGGACAGCGCTGAAGCTTTCTTT. This sequence encodes CASSPRDSAEAFF. The chain employs TRBV18 and TRBJ1-1; 7 bases fit TRBD1. This CDR3 has 13 residues. The trim removed 6 bases at V and 6 bases at J, leaving 7 bases unmatched. CDR1 KGHSH and CDR2 LQKENI come from the germline V gene.

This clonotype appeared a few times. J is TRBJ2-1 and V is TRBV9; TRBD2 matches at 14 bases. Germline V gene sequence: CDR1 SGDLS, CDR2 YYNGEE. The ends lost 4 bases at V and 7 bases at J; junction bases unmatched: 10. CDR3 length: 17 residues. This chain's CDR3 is CASSPPGGLAGVNEQFF. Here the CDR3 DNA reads TGTGCCAGCAGCCCCCCTGGGGGACTAGCGGGAGTGAATGAGCAGTTCTTC.

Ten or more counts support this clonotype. The CDR3 reads CSVRGNNEKLFF. The CDR3 DNA reads TGCAGCGTTCGGGGGAATAATGAAAAACTGTTTTTT. The J gene is TRBJ1-4, the V gene TRBV29-1, with D tentatively TRBD1 (5 bases). The V end was cut by 5 bases, the J end by 4 bases, with 8 bases between. Germline V gene lookup returns CDR1 SQVTM and CDR2 ANQGSEA. This CDR3 is built from 12 residues.

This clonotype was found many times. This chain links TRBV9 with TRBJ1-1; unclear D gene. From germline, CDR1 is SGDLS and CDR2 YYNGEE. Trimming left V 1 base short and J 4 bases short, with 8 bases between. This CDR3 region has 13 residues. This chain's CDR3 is CASSVHEGTEAFF. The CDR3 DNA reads TGTGCCAGCAGCGTACATGAGGGCACTGAAGCTTTCTTT.

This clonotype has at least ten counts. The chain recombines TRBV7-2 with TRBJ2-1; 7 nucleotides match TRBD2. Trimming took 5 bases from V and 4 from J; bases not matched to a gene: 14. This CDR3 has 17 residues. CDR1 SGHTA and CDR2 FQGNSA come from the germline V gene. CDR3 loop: CASSIRTGTTYYNEQFF. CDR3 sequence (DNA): TGTGCCAGCAGCATCCGGACCGGGACTACCTATTACAATGAGCAGTTCTTC.

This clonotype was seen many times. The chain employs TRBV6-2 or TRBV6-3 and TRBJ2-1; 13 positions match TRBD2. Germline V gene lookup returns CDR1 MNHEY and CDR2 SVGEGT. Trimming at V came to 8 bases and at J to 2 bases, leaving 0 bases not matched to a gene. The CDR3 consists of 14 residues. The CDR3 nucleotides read TGTGCCAGCGGACTAGCGGGAGCCTACAATGAGCAGTTCTTC. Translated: CASGLAGAYNEQFF.

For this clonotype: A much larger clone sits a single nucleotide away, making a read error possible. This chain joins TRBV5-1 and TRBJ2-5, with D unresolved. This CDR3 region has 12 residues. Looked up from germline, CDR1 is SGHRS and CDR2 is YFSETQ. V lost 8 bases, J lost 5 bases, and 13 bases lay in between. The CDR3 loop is CARSRDTETQYF. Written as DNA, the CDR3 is TGCGCCAGAAGCCGCGACACCGAGACCCAGTACTTC. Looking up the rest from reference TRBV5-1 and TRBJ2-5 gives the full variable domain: KAGVTQTPRYLIKTRGQQVTLSCSPISGHRSVSWYQQTPGQGLQFLFEYFSETQRNKGNFPGRFSGRQFSNSRSEMNVSTLELGDSALYLCARSRDTETQYFGPGTRLLVL.

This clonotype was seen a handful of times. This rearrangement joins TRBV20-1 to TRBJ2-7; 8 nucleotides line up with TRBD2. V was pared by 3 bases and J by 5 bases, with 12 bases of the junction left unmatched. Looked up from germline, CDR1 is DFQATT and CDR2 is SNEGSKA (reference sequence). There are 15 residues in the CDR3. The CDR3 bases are TGCAGTGCTAGGAGGGGAGCGGGAGCATTGAACGAGCAGTACTTC. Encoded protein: CSARRGAGALNEQYF.

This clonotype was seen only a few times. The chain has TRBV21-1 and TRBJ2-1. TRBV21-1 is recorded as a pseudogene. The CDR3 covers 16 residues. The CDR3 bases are TGTGCCAGCAGCAAAGTAACTGCCAAACCTTACAATGAGCAGTTCTTC. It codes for CASSKVTAKPYNEQFF.

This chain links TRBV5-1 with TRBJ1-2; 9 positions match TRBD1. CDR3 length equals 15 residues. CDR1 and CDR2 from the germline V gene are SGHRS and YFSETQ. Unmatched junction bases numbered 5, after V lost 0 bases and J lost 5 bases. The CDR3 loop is CASSLDGTGYYGYTF. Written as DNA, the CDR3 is TGCGCCAGCAGCTTGGACGGGACAGGGTATTATGGCTACACCTTC.

The CDR3 reads CASRDRQPGGYTF. In DNA, the CDR3 is TGTGCCAGTCGGGACCGCCAACCGGGCGGCTACACCTTC. V gene TRBV12-3 or TRBV12-4 combines with J gene TRBJ1-2, with D tentatively TRBD1 (5 bases). The germline V and J ends were trimmed by 9 bases and 8 bases, with 19 bases remaining between them. The CDR3 runs 13 residues.

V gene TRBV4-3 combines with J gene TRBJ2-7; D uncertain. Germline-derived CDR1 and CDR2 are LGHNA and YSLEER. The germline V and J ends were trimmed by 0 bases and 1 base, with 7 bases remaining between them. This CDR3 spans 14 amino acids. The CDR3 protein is CASSQEPASYEQYF. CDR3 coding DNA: TGCGCCAGCAGCCAAGAACCAGCATCCTACGAGCAGTACTTC.

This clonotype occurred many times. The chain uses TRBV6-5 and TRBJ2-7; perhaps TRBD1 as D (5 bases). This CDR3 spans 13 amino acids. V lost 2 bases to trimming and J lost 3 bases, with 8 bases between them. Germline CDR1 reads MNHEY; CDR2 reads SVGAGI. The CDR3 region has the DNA TGTGCCAGCAGTTACATCCAGGGCTACGAGCAGTACTTC. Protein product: CASSYIQGYEQYF.

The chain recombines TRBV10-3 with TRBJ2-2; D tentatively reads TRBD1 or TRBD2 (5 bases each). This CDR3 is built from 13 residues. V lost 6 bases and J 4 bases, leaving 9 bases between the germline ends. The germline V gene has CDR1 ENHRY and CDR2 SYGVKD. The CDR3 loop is CAIRGTSTGELFF. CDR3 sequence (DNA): TGTGCCATCAGGGGGACGAGCACCGGGGAGCTGTTTTTT.

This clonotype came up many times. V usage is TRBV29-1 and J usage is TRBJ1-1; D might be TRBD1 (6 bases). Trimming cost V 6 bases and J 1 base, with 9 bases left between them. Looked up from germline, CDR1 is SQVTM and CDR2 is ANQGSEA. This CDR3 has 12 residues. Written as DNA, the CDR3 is TGCAGCGTGGACAGCCCGAACACTGAAGCTTTCTTT. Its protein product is CSVDSPNTEAFF.

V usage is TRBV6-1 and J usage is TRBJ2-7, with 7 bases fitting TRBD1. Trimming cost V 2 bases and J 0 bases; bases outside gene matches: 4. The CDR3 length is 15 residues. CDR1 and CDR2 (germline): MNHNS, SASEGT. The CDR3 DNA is TGTGCCAGCAGTGAACTGGGGGACAGCTCCTACGAGCAGTACTTC. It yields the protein CASSELGDSSYEQYF.

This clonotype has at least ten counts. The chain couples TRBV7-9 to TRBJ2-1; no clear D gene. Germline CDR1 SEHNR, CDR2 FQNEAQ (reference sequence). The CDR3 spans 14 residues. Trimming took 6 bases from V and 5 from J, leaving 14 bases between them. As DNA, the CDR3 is TGTGCCAGCAGTCCAAATACTGCTAACAATGAGCAGTTCTTC. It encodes CASSPNTANNEQFF.